This T cell receptor (beta chain) was observed in a study of CD8 T cells in ankylosing spondylitis. Study-wide results and caveats: Disease-linked clones had a CD8+ phenotype and relatively low frequency in peripheral blood. Blood from ankylosing spondylitis patients appeared to carry a characteristic roughly eight-variant TCR beta motif. Researchers reportedly found disease-linked clones significantly enriched in matched ankylosing spondylitis synovial fluid.

The ends lost 6 bases at V and 8 bases at J; junction bases unmatched: 19. CDR3 length equals 17 residues. This clonotype was counted ten times or more. The antigen is undetermined. For TCR beta, libraries came from quantitative 5'-RACE with molecular barcodes. TCRdb used MiXCR to reprocess the 5' RACE reads, holding one entry per CDR3 protein. The sample lists about 220,000 distinct CDR3 sequences; over 9.5% were seen once. This chain connects TRBV12-3 or TRBV12-4 to TRBJ2-1; TRBD1 matches 7 bases. Sequencing input: blood, either unsorted or a sorted T cell fraction (not recorded which). This TCR came from a male donor with ankylosing spondylitis or in good health (not recorded which). CDR3 region: CASRTYTGALDGHEQFF. CDR3 sequence (DNA): TGTGCCAGCAGAACTTACACAGGGGCCCTAGACGGACATGAGCAGTTCTTC.